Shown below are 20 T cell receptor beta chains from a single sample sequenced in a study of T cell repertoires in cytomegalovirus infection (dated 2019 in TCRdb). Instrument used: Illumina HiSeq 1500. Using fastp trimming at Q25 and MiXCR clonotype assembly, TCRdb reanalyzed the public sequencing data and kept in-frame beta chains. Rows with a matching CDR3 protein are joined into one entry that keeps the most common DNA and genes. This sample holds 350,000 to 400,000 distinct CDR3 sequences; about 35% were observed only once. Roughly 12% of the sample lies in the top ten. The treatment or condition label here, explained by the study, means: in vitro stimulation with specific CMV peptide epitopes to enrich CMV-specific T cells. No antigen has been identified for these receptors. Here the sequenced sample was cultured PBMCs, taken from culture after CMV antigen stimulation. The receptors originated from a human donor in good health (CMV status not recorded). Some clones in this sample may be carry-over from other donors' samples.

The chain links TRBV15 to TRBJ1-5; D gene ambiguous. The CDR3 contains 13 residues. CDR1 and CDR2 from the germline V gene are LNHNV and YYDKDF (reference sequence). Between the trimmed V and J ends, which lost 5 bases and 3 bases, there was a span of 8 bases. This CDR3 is CATSVDPNQPQHF. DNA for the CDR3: TGTGCCACCAGCGTTGACCCCAATCAGCCCCAGCATTTT. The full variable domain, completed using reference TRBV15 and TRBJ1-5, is DAMVIQNPRYQVTQFGKPVTLSCSQTLNHNVMYWYQQKSSQAPKLLFHYYDKDFNNEADTPDNFQSRRPNTSFCFLDIRSPGLGDTAMYLCATSVDPNQPQHFGDGTRLSIL.

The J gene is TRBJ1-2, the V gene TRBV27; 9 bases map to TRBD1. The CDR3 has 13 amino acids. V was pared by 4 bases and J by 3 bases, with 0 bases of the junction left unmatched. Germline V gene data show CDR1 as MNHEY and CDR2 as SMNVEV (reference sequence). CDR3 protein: CASSWDRDYGYTF. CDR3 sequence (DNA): TGTGCCAGCAGTTGGGACAGGGACTATGGCTACACCTTC.

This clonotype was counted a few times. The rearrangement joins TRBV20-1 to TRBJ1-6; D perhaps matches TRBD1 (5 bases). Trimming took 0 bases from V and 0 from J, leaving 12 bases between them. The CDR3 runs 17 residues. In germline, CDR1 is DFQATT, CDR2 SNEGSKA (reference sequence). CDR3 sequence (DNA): TGCAGTGCTAGAGATGTAAGGGGCGTCTCCTATAATTCACCCCTCCACTTT. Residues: CSARDVRGVSYNSPLHF.

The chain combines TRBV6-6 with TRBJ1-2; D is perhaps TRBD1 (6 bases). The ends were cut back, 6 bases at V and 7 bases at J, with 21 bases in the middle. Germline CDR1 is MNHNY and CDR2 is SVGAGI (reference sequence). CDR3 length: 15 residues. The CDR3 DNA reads TGTGCCAGCAGCCTCTCCTCGGGGGGCTCTGGTGGCTACACCTTC. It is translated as CASSLSSGGSGGYTF.

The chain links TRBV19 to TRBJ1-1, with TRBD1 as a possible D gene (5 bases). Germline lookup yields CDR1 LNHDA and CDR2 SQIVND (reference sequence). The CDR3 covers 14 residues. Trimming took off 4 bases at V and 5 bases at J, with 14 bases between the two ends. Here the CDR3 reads CASSKQGGNTEAFF. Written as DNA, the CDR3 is TGTGCCAGTAGTAAGCAGGGAGGAAATACTGAAGCTTTCTTT.

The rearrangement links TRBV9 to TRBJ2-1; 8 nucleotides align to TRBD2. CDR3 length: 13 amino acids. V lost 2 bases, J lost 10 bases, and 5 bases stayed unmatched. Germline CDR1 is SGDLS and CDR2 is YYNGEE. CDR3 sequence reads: CASSVTTGGEQFF. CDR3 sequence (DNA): TGTGCCAGCAGCGTGACTACGGGGGGGGAGCAGTTCTTC.

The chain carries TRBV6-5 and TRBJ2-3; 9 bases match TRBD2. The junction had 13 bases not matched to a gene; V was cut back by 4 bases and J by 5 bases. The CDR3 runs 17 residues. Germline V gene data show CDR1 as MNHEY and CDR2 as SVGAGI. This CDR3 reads CASSSSGSGSFIDTQYF. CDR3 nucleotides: TGTGCCAGCAGTTCCTCGGGTAGCGGGAGCTTTATAGATACGCAGTATTTT.

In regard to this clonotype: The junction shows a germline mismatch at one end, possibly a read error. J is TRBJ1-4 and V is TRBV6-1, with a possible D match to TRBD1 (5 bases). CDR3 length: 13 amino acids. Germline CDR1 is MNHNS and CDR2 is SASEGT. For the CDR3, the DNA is TGTGCCAGCGCTATAGGGGCGGCTGAAAAACAGTTTTTT. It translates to CASAIGAAEKQFF.

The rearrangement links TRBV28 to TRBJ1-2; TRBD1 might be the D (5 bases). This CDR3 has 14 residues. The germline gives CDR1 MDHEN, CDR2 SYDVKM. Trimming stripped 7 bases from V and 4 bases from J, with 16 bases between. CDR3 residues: CASNSPWGGYGYTF. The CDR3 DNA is TGTGCCAGCAACTCCCCCTGGGGGGGCTATGGCTACACCTTC.

In DNA, the CDR3 is TGTGCCAGCAGCCGGAACACAGGGGCAGGGGATACGCAGTATTTT. Its translation: CASSRNTGAGDTQYF. The chain couples TRBV7-2 to TRBJ2-3; 7 bases are shared with TRBD1. The J segment lost 6 bases and the V segment lost 5 bases, leaving 11 bases of the junction unmatched. Germline assignment: CDR1 SGHTA and CDR2 FQGNSA. The length of the CDR3 is 15 residues.

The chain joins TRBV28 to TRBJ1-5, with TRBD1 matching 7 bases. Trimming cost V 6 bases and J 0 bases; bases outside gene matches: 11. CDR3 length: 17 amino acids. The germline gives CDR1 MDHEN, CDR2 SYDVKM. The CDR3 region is CASSDGQAPYSNQPQHF. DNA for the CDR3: TGTGCCAGCAGCGACGGACAGGCGCCTTATAGCAATCAGCCCCAGCATTTT.

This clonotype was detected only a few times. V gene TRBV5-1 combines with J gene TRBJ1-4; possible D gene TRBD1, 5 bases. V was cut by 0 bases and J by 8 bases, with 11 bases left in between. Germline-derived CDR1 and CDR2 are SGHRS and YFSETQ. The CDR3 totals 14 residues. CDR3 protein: CASSLAGAEEKLFF. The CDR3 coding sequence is TGCGCCAGCAGCTTGGCCGGGGCTGAAGAAAAACTGTTTTTT.

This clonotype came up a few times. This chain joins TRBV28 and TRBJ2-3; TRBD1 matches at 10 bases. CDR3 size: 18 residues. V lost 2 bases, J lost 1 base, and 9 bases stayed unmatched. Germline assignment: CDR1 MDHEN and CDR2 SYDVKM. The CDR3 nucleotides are TGTGCCAGCAGTTTACCGGGGACCGGGACAGGGGGCACAGATACGCAGTATTTT. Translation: CASSLPGTGTGGTDTQYF.

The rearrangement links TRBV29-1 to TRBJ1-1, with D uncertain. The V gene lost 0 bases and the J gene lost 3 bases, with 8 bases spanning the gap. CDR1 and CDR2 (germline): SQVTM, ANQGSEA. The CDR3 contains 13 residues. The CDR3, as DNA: TGCAGCGTTGAAGAAAACAGAGACACTGAAGCTTTCTTT. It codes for CSVEENRDTEAFF.

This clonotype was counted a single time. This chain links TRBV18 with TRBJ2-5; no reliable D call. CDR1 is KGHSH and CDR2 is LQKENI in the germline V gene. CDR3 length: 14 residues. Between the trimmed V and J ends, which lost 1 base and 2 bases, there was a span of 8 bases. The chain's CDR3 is CASSPQGIQETQYF. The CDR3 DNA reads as TGTGCCAGCTCACCACAAGGTATACAAGAGACCCAGTACTTC.

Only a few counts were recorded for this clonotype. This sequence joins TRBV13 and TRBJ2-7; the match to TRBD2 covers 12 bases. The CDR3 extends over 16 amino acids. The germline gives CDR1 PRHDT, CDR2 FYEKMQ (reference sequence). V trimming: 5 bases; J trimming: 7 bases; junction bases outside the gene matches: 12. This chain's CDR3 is CASSPAGTSGRGEQYF. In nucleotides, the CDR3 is TGTGCCAGCAGCCCTGCCGGGACTAGCGGGCGCGGGGAGCAGTACTTC.

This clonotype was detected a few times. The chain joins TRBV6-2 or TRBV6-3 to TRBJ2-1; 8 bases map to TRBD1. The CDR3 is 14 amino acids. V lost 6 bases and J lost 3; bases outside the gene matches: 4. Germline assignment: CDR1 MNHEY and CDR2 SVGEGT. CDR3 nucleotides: TGTGCCAGCAGCCTGACAGGGGACTACAATGAGCAGTTCTTC. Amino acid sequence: CASSLTGDYNEQFF.

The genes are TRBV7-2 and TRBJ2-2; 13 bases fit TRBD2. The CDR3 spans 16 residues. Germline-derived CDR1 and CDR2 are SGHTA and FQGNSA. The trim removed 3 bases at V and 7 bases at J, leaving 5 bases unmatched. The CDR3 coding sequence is TGTGCCAGCAGCTTTAGAACTAGCGGGAGGGACGGGGAGCTGTTTTTT. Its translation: CASSFRTSGRDGELFF.

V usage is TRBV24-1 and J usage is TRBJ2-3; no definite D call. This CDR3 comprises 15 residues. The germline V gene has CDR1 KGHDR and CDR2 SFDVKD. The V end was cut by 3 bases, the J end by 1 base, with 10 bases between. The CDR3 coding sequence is TGTGCCACCAGTGATAAGGGCGTGGGCACAGATACGCAGTATTTT. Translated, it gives CATSDKGVGTDTQYF.

Here the CDR3 reads CASSLETGGQPQHF. The CDR3 DNA reads TGTGCCAGCAGCTTAGAAACAGGGGGGCAGCCCCAGCATTTT. This sequence joins TRBV7-2 and TRBJ1-5; 8 positions match TRBD1. Germline CDR1 SGHTA, CDR2 FQGNSA. V lost 1 base, J lost 7 bases, and 3 bases stayed unmatched. CDR3 length: 14 residues.